Listed below are T cell receptor beta chains from one sample, sequenced in a study of T cell responses to AZD1222 COVID-19 vaccine. Assay: immunoSEQ multiplex PCR; the TCRdb copy retains only in-frame clones and omits some. The sample shows approximately 120,000 clones, 87% of them seen only once. The specimen comprised peripheral blood, sampled on day 0 of AZD1222 vaccination. The receptors here all came from an adult in good health. Both conserved end residues are trimmed from each CDR3. Each record gives: V gene, CDR3 length, J gene, CDR3 protein.

>TRBV6-6|14|TRBJ1-4
ASSTYGQSNNEKLF
>TRBV4-3|14|TRBJ1-6
ASSQVPPSGDSPLH
>TRBV12-3/TRBV12-4|10|TRBJ2-1
ASSRTGHEQF
>TRBV4-2|14|TRBJ1-5
ASSQGPGLSNQPQH
>TRBV10-3|14|TRBJ2-3
AISAYSGGSTDTQY
>TRBV6-6|14|TRBJ2-2
ASSYSGGADTGELF
>TRBV4-2|12|TRBJ2-1
ASSPASGDGEQF
>TRBV6-2/TRBV6-3|12|TRBJ2-7
ASSWGYGAGEQY
>TRBV27|10|TRBJ2-3
ASSLSGTAQY
>TRBV6-1|12|TRBJ1-2
ASSEAGGGEGYT
>TRBV6-2/TRBV6-3|12|TRBJ2-5
ASSLDRVFQTQY
>TRBV11-2|14|TRBJ2-1
ASSLGGLSLYNEQF
>TRBV7-8|13|TRBJ2-7
ASSLPPGGRSEQY
>TRBV7-2|13|TRBJ2-1
ASSISGGAYNEQF
>TRBV10-2|15|TRBJ2-3
ASSDPGDYHSTDTQY
>TRBV28|11|TRBJ1-2
ASSFGVMGGYT
>TRBV4-1|12|TRBJ2-5
ASSPNRVKETQY
>TRBV19|11|TRBJ2-5
ASSQGAAETQY
>TRBV7-2|11|TRBJ2-3
ASSLPQIDTQY